Below, 11 T cell receptor beta chains from the same sample are listed, as sequenced in a study of T cells in Graves' hyperthyroidism and ophthalmopathy. Amplification targeted TCR beta CDR3 regions from RNA transcripts. The TCR CDR3 first-round RT-PCR relied on the HTBI primer set. TCRdb independently ran MiXCR on the multiplex PCR reads; one entry per CDR3 protein. The sample has 600,000 to 850,000 distinct CDR3 sequences; around 20% are singletons. Material: blood. These TCRs come from a woman in her 50s with Graves' hyperthyroidism that later progressed to Graves' ophthalmopathy.

Only a few counts were recorded for this clonotype. The chain recombines TRBV7-9 with TRBJ2-3, with a possible D match to TRBD2 (6 bases). The CDR3 extends over 17 amino acids. CDR1 SEHNR and CDR2 FQNEAQ come from the germline V gene (reference sequence). Trimming stripped 5 bases from V and 2 bases from J, with 20 bases between. The CDR3 spells CASSPLRTIILTDTQYF. The CDR3 region has the DNA TGTGCCAGCAGCCCACTGCGGACTATTATACTCACAGATACGCAGTATTTT.

This clonotype has a count of ten or more. The V and J genes are TRBV30 and TRBJ2-2; D is perhaps TRBD1 (6 bases). Germline values: CDR1 GTSNPN, CDR2 SVGIG (reference sequence). Trimming stripped 5 bases from V and 2 bases from J, with 12 bases between. The CDR3 sequence is 14 residues long. The CDR3 reads CAWAWTVNTGELFF. As DNA, the CDR3 is TGTGCCTGGGCCTGGACAGTCAACACCGGGGAGCTGTTTTTT.

In its sample, this clonotype was seen a few times. The chain links TRBV3-1 to TRBJ1-4, with D tentatively TRBD1 (6 bases). CDR1 LGHDT and CDR2 YNNKEL come from the germline V gene (reference sequence). Trimming pared 3 bases from V and 10 bases from J, leaving 9 bases between. This CDR3 is built from 12 residues. In DNA form, the CDR3 reads TGTGCCAGCAGCCAGACAGGCGGAAAACTGTTTTTT. As protein: CASSQTGGKLFF. The whole variable domain, filled in from reference TRBV3-1 and TRBJ1-4, reads DTAVSQTPKYLVTQMGNDKSIKCEQNLGHDTMYWYKQDSKKFLKIMFSYNNKELIINETVPNRFSPKSPDKAHLNLHINSLELGDSAVYFCASSQTGGKLFFGSGTQLSVL.

This clonotype was observed once. J is TRBJ2-5 and V is TRBV7-2, with D perhaps assigned TRBD1 or TRBD2 (7 bases each). Germline V lookup: CDR1 SGHTA, CDR2 FQGNSA. This CDR3 comprises 15 residues. Trimming cost V 5 bases and J 4 bases, with 17 bases left between them. The CDR3 bases are TGTGCCAGCAGCCGGGGGGACAGCTCTACAGAGACCCAGTACTTC. It translates to CASSRGDSSTETQYF. Using reference TRBV7-2 and TRBJ2-5 for the parts outside the CDR3, the full variable domain is GAGVSQSPSNKVTEKGKDVELRCDPISGHTALYWYRQSLGQGLEFLIYFQGNSAPDKSGLPSDRFSAERTGGSVSTLTIQRTQQEDSAVYLCASSRGDSSTETQYFGPGTRLLVL.

This chain links TRBV18 with TRBJ2-1; 10 nucleotides match TRBD1. Germline trimming cut 1 base from V and 0 bases from J; bases unmatched to any gene: 6. This CDR3 spans 18 amino acids. The germline V gene encodes CDR1 KGHSH and CDR2 LQKENI. CDR3 nucleotides: TGTGCCAGCTCACCACGACAGGGGGCAGGGATCTCCTACAATGAGCAGTTCTTC. The encoded protein is CASSPRQGAGISYNEQFF.

This CDR3 reads CASSGGPGPFNQPQHF. The CDR3 DNA is TGTGCCAGCAGTGGAGGTCCAGGGCCATTCAATCAGCCCCAGCATTTT. J is TRBJ1-5 and V is TRBV2; D might be TRBD1 (5 bases). The germline V gene encodes CDR1 SNHLY and CDR2 FYNNEI. CDR3 length equals 16 residues. V was cut by 4 bases and J by 3 bases, with 16 bases left in between.

The chain carries TRBV9 and TRBJ2-1; D tentatively fits TRBD1 or TRBD2 (5 bases each). The V gene lost 4 bases and the J gene lost 6 bases, with 20 bases spanning the gap. The CDR3 sequence is 16 residues long. Germline CDR1 SGDLS, CDR2 YYNGEE. The CDR3 spells CASSSTGPGISNEQFF. The DNA for the CDR3 is TGTGCCAGCAGCTCCACGGGACCGGGAATATCCAATGAGCAGTTCTTC.

This clonotype was observed a handful of times. The rearrangement joins TRBV18 to TRBJ2-6; D unclear. Germline loops: CDR1 KGHSH, CDR2 LQKENI. V lost 2 bases and J lost 1, with 12 bases in between. This CDR3 spans 17 amino acids. CDR3 DNA sequence: TGTGCCAGCTCACCAAGGGCGCCTCCGTCTGGGGCCAACGTCCTGACTTTC. It specifies CASSPRAPPSGANVLTF.

This clonotype was recorded at least ten times. In DNA form, the CDR3 reads TGCAGTGCTAGAGATTTGACCAGCGGGGGGACTCTTGGGTACATTCAGTACTTC. Translation gives CSARDLTSGGTLGYIQYF. The V gene is TRBV20-1, the J gene TRBJ2-4; 9 nucleotides agree with TRBD2. Per the germline V gene, CDR1 is DFQATT and CDR2 is SNEGSKA (reference sequence). The V and J ends lost 0 bases and 8 bases, in that order; junction bases with no gene match: 17. The CDR3 consists of 18 residues.

This clonotype was counted ten times or more. J is TRBJ1-2 and V is TRBV7-2; D is possibly TRBD1 (6 bases). This CDR3 spans 14 amino acids. In germline, CDR1 is SGHTA, CDR2 FQGNSA. Trimming left V 5 bases short and J 5 bases short, with 15 bases between. CDR3 sequence: CASSATPGQYGYTF. Written as DNA, the CDR3 is TGTGCCAGCAGCGCAACCCCAGGACAGTATGGCTACACCTTC.

This clonotype was observed a handful of times. J is TRBJ1-2 and V is TRBV6-6; D remains ambiguous. Germline CDR1 MNHNY, CDR2 SVGAGI (reference sequence). The CDR3 runs to 14 residues. V gave up 0 bases and J gave up 7 bases, with 12 bases separating them. Here the CDR3 DNA reads TGTGCCAGCAGTTACTCGAGAGTCGCGGGTGGCTACACCTTC. Protein sequence: CASSYSRVAGGYTF.